Listed here is a single T cell receptor beta chain. Trimming pared 7 bases from V and 6 bases from J, leaving 9 bases between. Germline V gives CDR1 MNHNS, CDR2 SASEGT. The CDR3 extends over 12 amino acids. This specimen comes from a study of blood T cell repertoires in COVID-19. Repertoires were generated with immunoSEQ multiplex PCR, while TCRdb's copy carries only in-frame clones and drops some. The sample holds approximately 140,000 clones; roughly 84% are singletons and the top ten take 1.4%. This TCR was sampled from a man aged 55 to 70 with acute or convalescent COVID-19. This sequence joins TRBV6-1 and TRBJ2-2; D gene uncertain. The sequenced sample consisted of peripheral blood. The DNA of the CDR3 is TGTGCCAGCACCGTAACAGCCGGGGAGCTGTTTTTT. Residues: CASTVTAGELFF.